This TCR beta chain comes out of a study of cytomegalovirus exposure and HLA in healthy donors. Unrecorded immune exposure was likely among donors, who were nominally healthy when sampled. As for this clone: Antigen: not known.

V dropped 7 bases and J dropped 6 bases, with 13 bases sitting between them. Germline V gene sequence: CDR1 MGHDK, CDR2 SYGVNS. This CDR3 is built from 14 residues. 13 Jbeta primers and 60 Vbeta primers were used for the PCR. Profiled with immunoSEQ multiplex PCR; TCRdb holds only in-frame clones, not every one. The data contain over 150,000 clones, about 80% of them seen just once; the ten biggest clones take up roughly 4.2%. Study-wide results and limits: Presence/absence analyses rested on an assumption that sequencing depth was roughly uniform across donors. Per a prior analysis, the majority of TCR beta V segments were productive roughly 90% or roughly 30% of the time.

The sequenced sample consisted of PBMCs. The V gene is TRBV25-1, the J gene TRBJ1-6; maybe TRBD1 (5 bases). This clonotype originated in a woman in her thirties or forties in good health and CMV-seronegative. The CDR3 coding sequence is TGTGCCAGCACCGAAGGTGGGGCTAATTCACCCCTCCACTTT. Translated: CASTEGGANSPLHF. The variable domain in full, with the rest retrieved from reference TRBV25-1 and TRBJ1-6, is EADIYQTPRYLVIGTGKKITLECSQTMGHDKMYWYQQDPGMELHLIHYSYGVNSTEKGDLSSESTVSRIRTEHFPLTLESARPSHTSQYLCASTEGGANSPLHFGNGTRLTVT.